This T cell receptor beta chain derives from a study of blood T cells in healthy people across ages. This clonotype was detected only a few times. With a J-beta primer mix and a sample-barcoded 5' primer, a second PCR ran about 7 to 12 cycles. No fewer than 3 million CDR3-containing paired-end reads came from each sample. From the 5' RACE reads, TCRdb called clonotypes with MiXCR, one entry per CDR3 protein. The sample includes about 830,000 distinct CDR3 sequences, 62% of them seen just once. Germline CDR1 is SQVTM and CDR2 is ANQGSEA. V was cut by 4 bases and J by 6 bases, with 11 bases left in between. CDR3 length equals 12 residues. Drawn from each donor were approximately 9.5 milliliters of peripheral blood.

The chain joins TRBV29-1 to TRBJ2-3, with no clear D. The sequencing sample was made of blood. This TCR came from a man between 25 and 39 years old in good health. Written as DNA, the CDR3 is TGCAGCGTTGGTTTGGCTCCGGATACGCAGTATTTT. This sequence encodes CSVGLAPDTQYF.